These 10 T cell receptor beta chains originate from one sample sequenced in a study of molecular identifiers for immune sequencing clone quantification. TCRdb analysed the PCR reads with MiXCR anew, one entry per CDR3 protein. The sample includes about 630,000 distinct CDR3 sequences, about 25% of them seen just once. Sequenced input: naive CD8+ T cells from blood, with Jurkat cell RNA spiked in. The subset was: FACS-sorted CD8+CD4-CCR7+CD45RA+ naive T cells. The receptors shown here come from a human donor in good health. Some libraries in this study had Jurkat cell RNA spiked in.

V usage is TRBV7-2 and J usage is TRBJ2-1; 7 nucleotides match TRBD1. Trimming cost V 0 bases and J 7 bases; bases outside gene matches: 3. Germline V lookup: CDR1 SGHTA, CDR2 FQGNSA. This CDR3 spans 14 amino acids. The CDR3 region has the DNA TGTGCCAGCAGCTTAGCGAGGGGGCTGAATGAGCAGTTCTTC. Translation gives CASSLARGLNEQFF.

In this sample, this clonotype turned up a few times. The V call is TRBV11-2, the J call TRBJ2-1; the D is unclear. The germline CDR1 and CDR2 sequences are SGHAT and FQNNGV. V dropped 0 bases and J dropped 2 bases, with 14 bases sitting between them. The CDR3 covers 17 residues. CDR3 nucleotides: TGTGCCAGCAGCTTAGATCTGGGCCCGGCCGCCTACAATGAGCAGTTCTTC. This translates into CASSLDLGPAAYNEQFF.

This clonotype was found a few times. This chain uses TRBV19 with TRBJ2-7, with D unclear. This CDR3 has 14 residues. Germline V gene lookup returns CDR1 LNHDA and CDR2 SQIVND (reference sequence). The ends were cut back, 8 bases at V and 4 bases at J, with 18 bases in the middle. The CDR3 DNA sequence: TGTGCCAGTTCTCCGGGCCTCCGTGTGTACGAGCAGTACTTC. Its protein is CASSPGLRVYEQYF.

This clonotype was recorded a few times. The CDR3 bases are TGCGCCAGCAGCCAAGAATACGGGACCTACGAGCAGTACTTC. Translating gives CASSQEYGTYEQYF. The V gene is TRBV4-3, the J gene TRBJ2-7; D may be TRBD2 (5 bases). In germline, CDR1 is LGHNA, CDR2 YSLEER. The CDR3 has 14 residues. Trimming left V 0 bases short and J 2 bases short, with 8 bases between.

This clonotype was observed a handful of times. This chain uses TRBV20-1 with TRBJ2-1; possible D gene TRBD2, 5 bases. Trimming cost V 5 bases and J 5 bases, with 19 bases left between them. Per germline, CDR1 DFQATT and CDR2 SNEGSKA (reference sequence). The CDR3 runs 15 residues. DNA of the CDR3: TGCAGTGCTGAGGGCGCGGAACAGATGAACAATGAGCAGTTCTTC. Its translation: CSAEGAEQMNNEQFF.

Many counts were recorded for this clonotype. The chain employs TRBV29-1 and TRBJ2-3; D may be TRBD1 or TRBD2 (5 bases each). The length of the CDR3 is 13 residues. V was pared by 6 bases and J by 0 bases, with 10 bases between. Germline values: CDR1 SQVTM, CDR2 ANQGSEA. The CDR3 nucleotides are TGCAGCGTCGGGACCTTTAGCACAGATACGCAGTATTTT. Translated: CSVGTFSTDTQYF.

As concerns this clonotype: This may be a read error, as it is one base from a much larger clone. Because the CDR3 is missing its conserved closing phenylalanine or tryptophan, this is likely a read error. The V and J genes are TRBV5-3 and TRBJ2-7; the D gene is possibly TRBD2 (5 bases). TRBV5-3 is assigned to the ORF class and has an uncertain function. CDR3 length equals 15 residues. The DNA for the CDR3 is TGTGCCAGCAGCTTGGGTCAGTCCGGGGTTTACGAGCAGTACTAC. Translated, it gives CASSLGQSGVYEQYY.

The table lists this clonotype with a few counts. The chain uses TRBV29-1 and TRBJ2-2; D is tentatively TRBD1 or TRBD2 (5 bases each). V was cut by 8 bases and J by 3 bases, with 13 bases left in between. Germline values: CDR1 SQVTM, CDR2 ANQGSEA. This CDR3 is 13 amino acids long. Written as DNA, the CDR3 is TGCAGCCATTGGGACCCGGACACCGGGGAGCTGTTTTTT. Translated: CSHWDPDTGELFF.

The sample holds many counts of this clonotype. The rearrangement joins TRBV28 to TRBJ2-5, with TRBD2 identical over 7 bases. Germline CDR1 is MDHEN and CDR2 is SYDVKM. V was pared by 4 bases and J by 3 bases, with 5 bases of the junction left unmatched. CDR3 length: 14 residues. CDR3 coding DNA: TGTGCCAGCAGTTCGCGACTAGCCGAAGAGACCCAGTACTTC. It encodes CASSSRLAEETQYF.

This clonotype was counted a few times. This sequence joins TRBV21-1 and TRBJ2-1; the D call of TRBD1 is as the table states it, not checked on the DNA. TRBV21-1 constitutes a pseudogene. This CDR3 is 24 amino acids long. In DNA form, the CDR3 reads TGTGCCAGCAGCGCAGGGACAGGGTACGGAAACAGTTCTAGCGGGGCGGACCTATACAATGAGCAGTTCTTC. Protein: CASSAGTGYGNSSSGADLYNEQFF.